A single sample is the source of the 6 T cell receptor beta chains below, sequenced in a study of OX40 agonist ivuxolimab in advanced cancers. Repertoires were generated with immunoSEQ multiplex PCR, while TCRdb's copy carries only in-frame clones and drops some. The sample has some 48,000 clones, 75% to 80% seen once. Sequenced here: CD4+ or CD8+ T cells sorted from blood, sampled in a trial of the OX40 agonist ivuxolimab. The receptors originated from an adult with an advanced solid tumor such as melanoma, head and neck, liver or kidney cancer.

The chain joins TRBV7-2 to TRBJ2-5; D unclear. This CDR3 comprises 13 residues. Trimming pared 1 base from V and 3 bases from J, leaving 6 bases between. Germline V gene data show CDR1 as SGHTA and CDR2 as FQGNSA. In nucleotides, the CDR3 is TGTGCCAGCAGCTTAGTTATGGAAGAGACCCAGTACTTC. Translated, it gives CASSLVMEETQYF. The full variable domain, its missing parts supplied by reference TRBV7-2 and TRBJ2-5, is GAGVSQSPSNKVTEKGKDVELRCDPISGHTALYWYRQSLGQGLEFLIYFQGNSAPDKSGLPSDRFSAERTGGSVSTLTIQRTQQEDSAVYLCASSLVMEETQYFGPGTRLLVL.

V is TRBV27 and J is TRBJ1-5; D call uncertain. Trimming pared 5 bases from V and 2 bases from J, leaving 22 bases between. The CDR3 contains 18 residues. Per the germline V gene, CDR1 is MNHEY and CDR2 is SMNVEV (reference sequence). CDR3 nucleotides: TGTGCCAGCAGTCTCCTCTCTGGGCCCGTACGGGGCAATCAGCCCCAGCATTTT. Protein sequence: CASSLLSGPVRGNQPQHF.

The CDR3 nucleotides read TGTGCCAGCAGACTTAGTCCTGGCGGAGCTTATGGCTACACCTTC. Residues: CASRLSPGGAYGYTF. The rearrangement links TRBV6-4 to TRBJ1-2; no reliable D call. The CDR3 extends over 15 amino acids. Per germline, CDR1 MRHNA and CDR2 SNTAGT. V lost 6 bases and J lost 5, with 19 bases in between.

The rearrangement joins TRBV5-1 to TRBJ2-3, with D perhaps assigned TRBD1 or TRBD2 (6 bases each). Germline V CDR1 and CDR2: SGHRS, YFSETQ. This CDR3 is built from 13 residues. Trimming left V 0 bases short and J 9 bases short, with 11 bases between. CDR3 protein: CASSLEQGRTQYF. The CDR3 nucleotides read TGCGCCAGCAGCTTGGAGCAGGGGAGGACGCAGTATTTT.

The chain uses TRBV11-3 and TRBJ2-2, with D possibly being TRBD1 or TRBD2 (6 bases each). Trimming removed 2 bases from V and 4 bases from J, with 11 bases in between. Per germline, CDR1 SGHNT and CDR2 YENEEA. This CDR3 is built from 15 residues. The DNA for the CDR3 is TGTGCCAGCAGCTTATTCGGGGGCAGCACCGGGGAGCTGTTTTTT. As protein: CASSLFGGSTGELFF.

V is TRBV5-4 and J is TRBJ2-5; possible D gene TRBD1, 6 bases. The germline V gene encodes CDR1 SGHNT and CDR2 YYREEE (reference sequence). The CDR3 covers 17 residues. Trimming took off 0 bases at V and 3 bases at J, with 18 bases between the two ends. In DNA form, the CDR3 reads TGTGCCAGCAGCTTGGGGGTACAGGGTTCCAATAAAGAGACCCAGTACTTC. Translation: CASSLGVQGSNKETQYF.